The rows below give T cell receptor beta chains drawn from one sample of a study of T cell responses to AZD1222 COVID-19 vaccine. Generated by immunoSEQ multiplex PCR, the TCRdb table keeps only in-frame clones and is missing some. The sample has 140,000 to 150,000 clones, around 89% seen once. Here the sequenced sample was peripheral blood, taken on day 0 of AZD1222 vaccination. Receptors were obtained from an adult in good health. CDR3s include the opening cysteine and the closing phenylalanine or tryptophan. The D gene is left open where the match is weak. Some rows mark clone size as missing; the rest say once, few, many or name a class of expanded clone.

J	D	size	V	CDR3	DNA
TRBJ1-2	NA	NA	TRBV21-1	CASSPSQDIVYGYTF	TGTGCCAGCAGCCCCAGCCAGGACATAGTCTATGGCTACACCTTC
TRBJ2-3	NA	NA	TRBV19	CASSIQDSSTDTQYF	TGTGCCAGTAGTATACAGGACAGTAGCACAGATACGCAGTATTTT
TRBJ2-7	NA	NA	TRBV7-2	CASSLGRLQYF	TGTGCCAGCAGCTTAGGACGACTACAGTACTTC
TRBJ1-1	NA	few	TRBV29-1	CSVGLRNTEAFF	TGCAGCGTTGGTCTCAGGAACACTGAAGCTTTCTTT
TRBJ1-1	NA	NA	TRBV27	CASSLNMNTEAFF	TGTGCCAGCAGTTTAAACATGAACACTGAAGCTTTCTTT
TRBJ2-7	NA	NA	TRBV9	CASSVGPARYEQYF	TGTGCCAGCAGCGTAGGACCTGCGCGTTACGAGCAGTACTTC
TRBJ2-6	NA	NA	TRBV4-1	CASSPRFSGANVLTF	TGCGCCAGCAGCCCTCGTTTCTCTGGGGCCAACGTCCTGACTTTC
TRBJ2-7	TRBD1	NA	TRBV29-1	CSVERTGFEQYF	TGCAGCGTTGAAAGGACAGGGTTCGAGCAGTACTTC
TRBJ2-7	NA	NA	TRBV20-1	CSASARGNRYYEQYF	TGCAGTGCTAGTGCCAGGGGTAATCGCTACTACGAGCAGTACTTC
TRBJ1-6	NA	once	TRBV5-8	CASSLDTNNSPLHF	TGTGCCAGCAGCTTGGACACCAATAATTCACCCCTCCACTTT
TRBJ2-3	NA	NA	TRBV24-1	CATEGDTTDTQYF	TGTGCCACCGAAGGCGACACCACAGATACGCAGTATTTT
TRBJ2-3	NA	NA	TRBV5-4	CASSFQVTDTQYF	TGTGCCAGCAGCTTTCAGGTCACAGATACGCAGTATTTT
TRBJ1-2	NA	NA	TRBV12-3/TRBV12-4	CASSLSRASGYTF	TGTGCCAGCAGTTTAAGCAGGGCGAGTGGCTACACCTTC
TRBJ1-1	NA	NA	TRBV27	CASSPWGSGGTEAFF	TGTGCCAGCTCCCCCTGGGGGTCGGGGGGCACTGAAGCTTTCTTT
TRBJ2-2	NA	few	TRBV11-2	CASSQLSTGELFF	TGTGCCAGCAGCCAGCTCAGCACCGGGGAGCTGTTTTTT
TRBJ2-1	TRBD2	NA	TRBV19	CASSTRGRGTSGDNEQFF	TGTGCCAGTAGTACTCGAGGGCGCGGGACTAGCGGGGACAATGAGCAGTTCTTC